The source of this T cell receptor (beta chain) is a study of cytomegalovirus exposure and HLA in healthy donors. Study outcomes and limitations: Cytomegalovirus-associated TCR beta chains were listed, numbering approximately 150. The authors considered a cluster of highly shared sequence variants likely to be a sequencing artifact.

Concerning this clone itself: Antigen unknown.

Trimming removed 0 bases from V and 0 bases from J, with 6 bases in between. Germline loops: CDR1 SGDLS, CDR2 YYNGEE. The CDR3 has 14 amino acids. Researchers ran the PCR with 60 Vbeta and 13 Jbeta primers. The repertoire was sequenced with immunoSEQ multiplex PCR; TCRdb's copy has only in-frame clones and lacks some. The table has about 69,000 clones, more than 75% seen once. The sequenced sample consisted of PBMCs. This sequence joins TRBV9 and TRBJ1-1; D gene uncertain. This clonotype originated in a man between 18 and 35 years old in good health and CMV-seronegative. This chain's CDR3 is CASSVGQLNTEAFF. The CDR3 nucleotides read TGTGCCAGCAGCGTAGGGCAGTTGAACACTGAAGCTTTCTTT.